The clone carrying this TCR beta chain was picked up a small number of times. The antigen is undetermined. This entry comes from a study of cytomegalovirus exposure and HLA in healthy donors. About the study: Roughly 180 million T cells yielded roughly 120 million unique TCR beta sequences in earlier analysis. Study-wide results and caveats: In an earlier analysis, in some 600 donors, most V segments appeared productive either ~90% or ~30% of the time.

60 Vbeta and 13 Jbeta primers were used in PCR. Profiling relied on immunoSEQ multiplex PCR, and the TCRdb table lists in-frame clones only, not all of them. Counted here are about 43,000 clones, about 64% occurring once; the ten biggest clones make up 12%. CDR1 is LGHNA and CDR2 is YSLEER in the germline V gene. With V trimmed by 3 bases and J by 9 bases, 14 bases remained unmatched. The CDR3 totals 17 residues. The J gene is TRBJ2-1, the V gene TRBV4-3; TRBD2 matches at 10 bases. The TCR was taken from a man between 60 and 75 years old in good health and CMV-seropositive. Sequencing input: PBMCs. The CDR3 sequence is CASSHLISGRGGGEQFF. CDR3 DNA: TGCGCCAGCAGCCATCTAATAAGCGGGAGGGGAGGTGGTGAGCAGTTCTTC.